Following are 18 T cell receptor beta chains from one sample sequenced in a study of blood T cell repertoires in COVID-19. Clones were read by immunoSEQ multiplex PCR, and TCRdb kept only the in-frame ones, dropping some. Of some 270,000 clones listed, approximately 85% are singletons. Sequenced: peripheral blood. These receptors all stem from a human donor with COVID-19, enrolled during active disease. The donor label of this sample is uncertain.

The chain uses TRBV2 and TRBJ1-2; D is unclear. V lost 7 bases, J lost 8 bases, and 23 bases lay in between. This CDR3 comprises 15 residues. Germline V CDR1 and CDR2: SNHLY, FYNNEI. Here the CDR3 reads CASTTGRVPGGGYTF. CDR3 DNA sequence: TGTGCCAGCACTACTGGCCGGGTTCCCGGCGGAGGCTACACCTTC.

Only a few counts were recorded for this clone. The V and J genes are TRBV28 and TRBJ2-1; D gene ambiguous. The CDR3 sequence is 16 residues long. Per germline, CDR1 MDHEN and CDR2 SYDVKM. With 5 bases removed from V and 0 bases from J, the gap between germline ends came to 14 bases. This chain's CDR3 is CASSRYPWSSYNEQFF. DNA for the CDR3: TGTGCCAGCAGTCGATACCCTTGGAGCTCCTACAATGAGCAGTTCTTC.

This chain uses TRBV5-5 with TRBJ1-5; no reliable D call. The length of the CDR3 is 13 residues. The germline gives CDR1 SGHKS, CDR2 YYEKEE (reference sequence). Trimming removed 4 bases from V and 2 bases from J, with 7 bases in between. The CDR3 sequence: CASSTVGNQPQHF. DNA of the CDR3: TGTGCCAGCAGCACAGTCGGCAATCAGCCCCAGCATTTT.

This rearrangement joins TRBV19 to TRBJ1-2; 7 bases are a match to TRBD1. With 6 bases clipped from V and 5 bases from J, the junction kept 18 bases outside the gene matches. Germline V gene lookup returns CDR1 LNHDA and CDR2 SQIVND (reference sequence). The length of the CDR3 is 17 residues. CDR3 bases: TGTGCCAGTAGCCTACCTCGACAGGGAAGAGGAGGGTATGGCTACACCTTC. It specifies CASSLPRQGRGGYGYTF.

The chain carries TRBV19 and TRBJ1-5; weak D call: TRBD1 (6 bases). This CDR3 has 14 amino acids. V was cut by 5 bases and J by 6 bases, with 14 bases left in between. The germline V gene has CDR1 LNHDA and CDR2 SQIVND (reference sequence). The CDR3 DNA reads as TGTGCCAGTAGTCAGGGGTTAAAAAGTCAGCCCCAGCATTTT. It translates to CASSQGLKSQPQHF.

The V gene is TRBV19, the J gene TRBJ1-5; possibly TRBD1 for D (5 bases). Trimming removed 7 bases from V and 5 bases from J, with 15 bases in between. CDR1 and CDR2 (germline): LNHDA, SQIVND (reference sequence). This CDR3 comprises 14 residues. The CDR3, as DNA: TGTGCCAGTACAGGTCCGGGGGGGGATCAGCCCCAGCATTTT. Translated: CASTGPGGDQPQHF.

The chain links TRBV6-2 or TRBV6-3 to TRBJ1-1; D perhaps matches TRBD1 (5 bases). The CDR3 totals 15 residues. V lost 6 bases and J lost 1, with 15 bases in between. CDR1 is MNHEY and CDR2 is SVGEGT in the germline V gene. The CDR3 sequence: CASSPPAGRNTEAFF. The CDR3 DNA follows: TGTGCCAGCAGCCCCCCGGCAGGGCGGAACACTGAAGCTTTCTTT.

The chain is built from TRBV19 and TRBJ2-5; unclear D gene. V lost 6 bases and J 5 bases, leaving 16 bases between the germline ends. Germline V gene sequence: CDR1 LNHDA, CDR2 SQIVND (reference sequence). The CDR3 is 14 amino acids. The CDR3 nucleotides read TGTGCCAGTAGCCCGAGGCGGCTCGGTGAGACCCAGTACTTC. Protein: CASSPRRLGETQYF.

The rearrangement links TRBV6-5 to TRBJ1-3, with D unresolved. Trimming stripped 7 bases from V and 0 bases from J, with 10 bases between. The CDR3 contains 14 residues. The V gene's germline CDR1 is MNHEY and CDR2 SVGAGI. In nucleotides, the CDR3 is TGTGCCAGCAACGACGGGTCCTCTGGAAACACCATATATTTT. Translated, it gives CASNDGSSGNTIYF.

V and J are TRBV19 and TRBJ1-5, with D possibly being TRBD1 (5 bases). The CDR3 loop spans 15 amino acids. From germline, CDR1 is LNHDA and CDR2 SQIVND (reference sequence). Deletions cut 7 bases from V and 4 bases from J, with 17 bases between. CDR3 in amino acids: CASTPRAGLNQPQHF. CDR3 DNA sequence: TGTGCCAGTACCCCCAGGGCAGGCCTAAATCAGCCCCAGCATTTT.

This clone was detected a few times. The DNA of the CDR3 is TGTGCCAGTAGCGTGGACAGGGGGGGTAATTCACCCCTCCACTTT. It specifies CASSVDRGGNSPLHF. V and J are TRBV19 and TRBJ1-6; 10 positions agree with TRBD1. V shed 6 bases and J 6 bases; nucleotides not matched to a gene: 5. The CDR3 has 15 amino acids. The V gene's germline CDR1 is LNHDA and CDR2 SQIVND (reference sequence).

This sequence joins TRBV21-1 and TRBJ2-7; the table names TRBD1, a call not compared with the DNA. TRBV21-1 is designated a pseudogene. The CDR3 has 16 residues. CDR3 DNA: TGTGCCAGCAGCCCCCGGCACCGGGACAGCTCCTACGAGCAGTACTTC. It codes for CASSPRHRDSSYEQYF.

The V and J genes are TRBV28 and TRBJ1-1, with a weak D call TRBD1 (5 bases). Trimming stripped 6 bases from V and 1 base from J, with 15 bases between. The CDR3 covers 15 residues. Germline V gives CDR1 MDHEN, CDR2 SYDVKM. The CDR3 region is CASRQWSGGNTEAFF. The CDR3 DNA follows: TGTGCCAGCAGGCAGTGGTCGGGGGGGAACACTGAAGCTTTCTTT.

The chain is built from TRBV29-1 and TRBJ1-1, with TRBD1 matching 7 bases. This CDR3 is 13 amino acids long. Germline assignment: CDR1 SQVTM and CDR2 ANQGSEA. Trimming took 7 bases from V and 5 from J; bases not matched to a gene: 10. The CDR3 nucleotides read TGCAGCGCCAGACAGGGAGGTGGGACTGAAGCTTTCTTT. This gives the protein CSARQGGGTEAFF.

The chain recombines TRBV11-3 with TRBJ1-2, with no clear D. CDR3 length: 12 amino acids. V shed 5 bases and J shed 4 bases, with 8 bases lying between them. The germline V gene has CDR1 SGHNT and CDR2 YENEEA. CDR3 in DNA: TGTGCCAGCAGCCAAGCGGGCTATGGCTACACCTTC. Protein product: CASSQAGYGYTF.

V and J are TRBV5-4 and TRBJ2-7; TRBD2 agrees at 8 bases. Germline assignment: CDR1 SGHNT and CDR2 YYREEE (reference sequence). The V and J ends lost 7 bases and 5 bases, in that order; junction bases with no gene match: 17. The CDR3 is made up of 16 amino acids. The CDR3 here is CASHHPGPQREHEQYF. CDR3 bases: TGTGCCAGCCACCACCCAGGGCCACAGCGGGAGCACGAGCAGTACTTC.

The chain couples TRBV12-3 or TRBV12-4 to TRBJ1-1, with unresolved D. V was pared by 6 bases and J by 0 bases, with 5 bases between. CDR3 size: 12 residues. This CDR3 is CASREMNTEAFF. The CDR3 DNA reads TGTGCCAGCAGGGAGATGAACACTGAAGCTTTCTTT.

CDR3 coding DNA: TGTGCCAGCAGTTACAGGCTGGAGAGCACAGATACGCAGTATTTT. It yields the protein CASSYRLESTDTQYF. The chain combines TRBV6-2 or TRBV6-3 with TRBJ2-3; D gene ambiguous. V was cut by 2 bases and J by 0 bases, with 9 bases left in between. The CDR3 sequence is 15 residues long. CDR1 MNHEY and CDR2 SVGEGT come from the germline V gene.